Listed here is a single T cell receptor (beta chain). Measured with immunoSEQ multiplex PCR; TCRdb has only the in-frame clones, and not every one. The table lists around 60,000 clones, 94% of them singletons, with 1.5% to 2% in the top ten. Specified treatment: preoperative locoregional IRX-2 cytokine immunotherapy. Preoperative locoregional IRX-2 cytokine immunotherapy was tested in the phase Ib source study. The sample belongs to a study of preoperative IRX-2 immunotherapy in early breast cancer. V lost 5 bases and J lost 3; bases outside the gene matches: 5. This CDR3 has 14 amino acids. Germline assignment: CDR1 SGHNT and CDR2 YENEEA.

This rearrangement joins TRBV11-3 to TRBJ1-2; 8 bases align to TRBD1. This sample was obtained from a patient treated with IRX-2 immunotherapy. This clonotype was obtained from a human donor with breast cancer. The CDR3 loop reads CASSLTGGDYGYTF. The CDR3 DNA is TGTGCCAGCAGCCTCACAGGGGGAGACTATGGCTACACCTTC.